The entry below describes one T cell receptor (beta chain). TCRdb recomputed calls from the 5' RACE reads with MiXCR, one row per CDR3 protein. The top ten hold 20% to 25% of the sample, which has around 430,000 distinct CDR3 sequences, around a sixth seen once. The sample is drawn from a study of T-cell memory formation after mild COVID-19. Sample: PBMCs or a T cell subset sorted from them (not recorded which). The receptor comes from a man aged 18 to 30 who had mild COVID-19 (a few samples of this study predate the infection). Cell type and time point are not known.

The CDR3 sequence is CASSYGDGSNYGYTF. DNA for the CDR3: TGTGCCAGCAGTTACGGGGACGGAAGCAACTATGGCTACACCTTC. The gene calls are TRBV6-6 and TRBJ1-2; TRBD1 is a possible D gene (5 bases). This CDR3 has 15 amino acids. V lost 2 bases, J lost 2 bases, and 12 bases lay in between. Germline V gene sequence: CDR1 MNHNY, CDR2 SVGAGI (reference sequence).